This entry lists 26 T cell receptor beta chains sequenced from one sample in a study of brain T cells in children with intractable seizures. TCRdb's copy holds only in-frame clones and misses some; the assay was immunoSEQ multiplex PCR. This repertoire shows under 400,000 clones, 93% found once; its top ten account for 4.5% to 7%. The time point here: blood from clinic visit 5 months post-surgery; TSC patient then seizure free. The sample here was peripheral blood, taken 4 to 5 months after surgery. These receptors all stem from a boy under two years old with tuberous sclerosis and intractable seizures.

The chain carries TRBV19 and TRBJ1-1, with D maybe TRBD1 (5 bases). The ends were cut back, 11 bases at V and 1 base at J, with 14 bases in the middle. The germline V gene has CDR1 LNHDA and CDR2 SQIVND (reference sequence). CDR3 length equals 13 residues. The CDR3 nucleotides read TGTGCCCTCCGTGCAGGGAGGAACACTGAAGCTTTCTTT. It specifies CALRAGRNTEAFF.

This clone was picked up one time. The J gene is TRBJ2-7, the V gene TRBV7-9, with 7 bases matching TRBD2. Germline V CDR1 and CDR2: SEHNR, FQNEAQ (reference sequence). V trimming: 5 bases; J trimming: 4 bases; junction bases outside the gene matches: 8. This CDR3 region has 14 residues. The CDR3 coding sequence is TGTGCCAGCAGCCCCCCCTTGGGAGGGTACGAGCAGTACTTC. It is translated as CASSPPLGGYEQYF.

This sequence joins TRBV7-6 and TRBJ1-6, with D unclear. This CDR3 has 17 amino acids. V was clipped by 2 bases and J by 0 bases, with 11 bases between them. Germline V gene data show CDR1 as SGHVS and CDR2 as FNYEAQ. The CDR3 loop reads CASSLFREGSYNSPLHF. DNA for the CDR3: TGTGCCAGCAGCTTATTTCGGGAGGGCTCCTATAATTCACCCCTCCACTTT.

This sequence joins TRBV2 and TRBJ2-3; no clear D gene. The germline V and J ends were trimmed by 5 bases and 3 bases, with 6 bases remaining between them. The CDR3 runs to 12 residues. Looked up from germline, CDR1 is SNHLY and CDR2 is FYNNEI. For the CDR3, the DNA is TGTGCCAGCAGTAAGTGGACAGATACGCAGTATTTT. Its translation: CASSKWTDTQYF. Full variable domain (remainder filled in from reference TRBV2 and TRBJ2-3): EPEVTQTPSHQVTQMGQEVILRCVPISNHLYFYWYRQILGQKVEFLVSFYNNEISEKSEIFDDQFSVERPDGSNFTLKIRSTKLEDSAMYFCASSKWTDTQYFGPGTRLTVL.

V usage is TRBV11-2 and J usage is TRBJ2-7, with 9 bases lining up with TRBD1. Per germline, CDR1 SGHAT and CDR2 FQNNGV. The J segment lost 2 bases and the V segment lost 3 bases, leaving 5 bases of the junction unmatched. The CDR3 has 15 residues. The CDR3 spells CASSFVGQGPYEQYF. The CDR3 DNA follows: TGTGCCAGCAGCTTTGTGGGACAGGGTCCCTACGAGCAGTACTTC.

The chain employs TRBV7-2 and TRBJ2-3, with D perhaps matching TRBD2 (6 bases). Germline-derived CDR1 and CDR2 are SGHTA and FQGNSA. V lost 4 bases, J lost 2 bases, and 13 bases lay in between. This CDR3 has 15 amino acids. The CDR3 DNA reads as TGTGCCAGCAGCTGGGACTTCGGGGCCACAGATACGCAGTATTTT. Translation: CASSWDFGATDTQYF.

The V and J genes are TRBV11-1 and TRBJ2-3; possible D gene TRBD2, 5 bases. Looked up from germline, CDR1 is SGHAT and CDR2 is FQDESV (reference sequence). CDR3 length: 17 amino acids. The V end lost 0 bases, the J end lost 0 bases, and 13 bases lay between the germline ends. CDR3 residues: CASSLAGAMSSTDTQYF. CDR3 nucleotide sequence: TGTGCCAGCAGCTTAGCGGGAGCGATGTCTAGCACAGATACGCAGTATTTT.

This clone was seen just once. The CDR3 protein is CASTRDGLTYNEQFF. CDR3 DNA: TGTGCCAGCACCCGAGACGGGTTGACCTACAATGAGCAGTTCTTC. The rearrangement uses TRBV28 and TRBJ2-1; D unclear. Germline CDR1 reads MDHEN; CDR2 reads SYDVKM. V dropped 7 bases and J dropped 2 bases, with 15 bases sitting between them. There are 15 residues in the CDR3.

This rearrangement joins TRBV6-5 to TRBJ1-5, with D maybe TRBD1 (6 bases). Trimming pared 7 bases from V and 7 bases from J, leaving 20 bases between. Germline assignment: CDR1 MNHEY and CDR2 SVGAGI. This CDR3 has 15 amino acids. DNA of the CDR3: TGTGCCAGCACCCCGACGGACAGTAATAGGCAGCCCCAGCATTTT. Protein: CASTPTDSNRQPQHF.

The V gene is TRBV9, the J gene TRBJ2-1; no reliable D call. The V end lost 2 bases, the J end lost 8 bases, and 8 bases lay between the germline ends. Germline V gene sequence: CDR1 SGDLS, CDR2 YYNGEE. The CDR3 length is 12 residues. The CDR3 sequence is CASSVEAHEQFF. Here the CDR3 DNA reads TGTGCCAGCAGCGTTGAGGCCCATGAGCAGTTCTTC.

V gene TRBV10-1 combines with J gene TRBJ1-3; the D gene is possibly TRBD1 (6 bases). Germline values: CDR1 WNHNN, CDR2 SYGVQD (reference sequence). The CDR3 is 16 residues long. V was shortened by 0 bases and J by 3 bases, with 12 bases between the two germline ends. CDR3 in amino acids: CASSESPGAGGNTIYF. In nucleotides, the CDR3 is TGCGCCAGCAGTGAGTCACCGGGGGCCGGTGGAAACACCATATATTTT.

The chain has TRBV18 and TRBJ2-7; D might be TRBD2 (5 bases). CDR1 and CDR2 from the germline V gene are KGHSH and LQKENI. Trimming removed 1 base from V and 3 bases from J, with 10 bases in between. CDR3 length: 14 residues. The DNA of the CDR3 is TGTGCCAGCTCACCACAGTCGGGGTACTACGAGCAGTACTTC. Translating gives CASSPQSGYYEQYF.

The rearrangement uses TRBV5-1 and TRBJ1-1; D is ambiguous. Trimming left V 0 bases short and J 0 bases short, with 9 bases between. Per germline, CDR1 SGHRS and CDR2 YFSETQ. The CDR3 loop spans 15 amino acids. CDR3 in DNA: TGCGCCAGCAGCTTGGCCGGGCGAGTGAACACTGAAGCTTTCTTT. This sequence encodes CASSLAGRVNTEAFF.

On this clone: The same CDR3 is also encoded by other DNA sequences in this sample. J is TRBJ2-5 and V is TRBV11-3; D possibly corresponds to TRBD1 (5 bases). Trimming removed 4 bases at V and 4 bases at J, with 10 bases between. This CDR3 is built from 13 residues. Germline-derived CDR1 and CDR2 are SGHNT and YENEEA. The CDR3 protein is CASSSDRGETQYF. CDR3 DNA sequence: TGTGCCAGCAGCTCTGACAGAGGAGAGACCCAGTACTTC.

The chain couples TRBV28 to TRBJ2-7, with D maybe TRBD2 (5 bases). Deletions cut 3 bases from V and 4 bases from J, with 16 bases between. The CDR3 is made up of 15 amino acids. Germline V lookup: CDR1 MDHEN, CDR2 SYDVKM. The CDR3 protein is CASSFKTGSFYEQYF. CDR3 DNA sequence: TGTGCCAGCAGTTTTAAGACGGGATCGTTTTACGAGCAGTACTTC.

The chain combines TRBV19 with TRBJ2-3; TRBD2 might be the D (5 bases). CDR3 length: 16 amino acids. Between the trimmed V and J ends, which lost 6 bases and 2 bases, there was a span of 18 bases. Germline V CDR1 and CDR2: LNHDA, SQIVND (reference sequence). Here the CDR3 reads CASRRSSGSLTDTQYF. CDR3 sequence (DNA): TGTGCCAGTAGACGATCCTCGGGGTCGCTCACAGATACGCAGTATTTT.

This clone was counted ten times or more. This chain joins TRBV7-9 and TRBJ1-1, with TRBD1 as a possible D gene (6 bases). Germline values: CDR1 SEHNR, CDR2 FQNEAQ (reference sequence). The CDR3 runs 12 residues. V shed 2 bases and J shed 10 bases, with 11 bases lying between them. The CDR3 sequence: CASSLTTGRAFF. In DNA form, the CDR3 reads TGTGCCAGCAGCTTAACTACAGGGCGAGCTTTCTTT.

V is TRBV5-4 and J is TRBJ2-7; a weak D match, TRBD2 (6 bases). V was clipped by 4 bases and J by 4 bases, with 18 bases between them. This CDR3 comprises 15 residues. Per germline, CDR1 SGHNT and CDR2 YYREEE (reference sequence). CDR3 DNA: TGTGCCAGCAGCCCCGGGGGACGGGCGATGTACGAGCAGTACTTC. Amino acid sequence: CASSPGGRAMYEQYF.

CDR3 region: CASSLRGLAVYNEQFF. The CDR3 DNA reads as TGCGCCAGCAGCCTACGGGGACTAGCGGTTTACAATGAGCAGTTCTTC. The V and J genes are TRBV5-1 and TRBJ2-1; 11 nucleotides match TRBD2. CDR3 length: 16 residues. The germline gives CDR1 SGHRS, CDR2 YFSETQ. Losses at the gene ends were 4 bases for V and 4 bases for J; bases not matched to a gene: 7.

The chain uses TRBV25-1 and TRBJ2-7; 8 bases agree with TRBD1. This CDR3 comprises 14 residues. The J segment lost 2 bases and the V segment lost 2 bases, leaving 2 bases of the junction unmatched. Germline CDR1 is MGHDK and CDR2 is SYGVNS. CDR3: CASSEPDRAYEQYF. CDR3 nucleotide sequence: TGTGCCAGCAGTGAACCGGACAGGGCCTACGAGCAGTACTTC.

Worth noting for this clone: At one boundary the junction diverges from the germline segment, which might be a read error. This chain uses TRBV12-3 or TRBV12-4 with TRBJ1-5, with D possibly TRBD1 on 6 matching bases. CDR3 size: 13 residues. The CDR3 protein is CASRLGQSQPQHF. In DNA, the CDR3 is TGTGCCAGCAGATTAGGACAGAGTCAGCCCCAGCATTTT.

The CDR3 region is CASSVIGQMNTEAFF. Here the CDR3 DNA reads TGTGCCAGCAGTGTCATAGGACAAATGAACACTGAAGCTTTCTTT. V is TRBV2 and J is TRBJ1-1, with D possibly TRBD1 on 5 matching bases. From germline, CDR1 is SNHLY and CDR2 FYNNEI. V dropped 4 bases and J dropped 0 bases, with 12 bases sitting between them. The CDR3 length is 15 residues.

This rearrangement joins TRBV20-1 to TRBJ2-5; the D gene is possibly TRBD2 (6 bases). Germline-derived CDR1 and CDR2 are DFQATT and SNEGSKA (reference sequence). V lost 3 bases and J lost 4, with 18 bases in between. This CDR3 region has 15 residues. The CDR3 nucleotides read TGCAGTGCTAGTAATTCGGGGGACCCCCGAGAGACCCAGTACTTC. Translation gives CSASNSGDPRETQYF.

The chain has TRBV10-1 and TRBJ2-3; unclear D gene. Germline V gene sequence: CDR1 WNHNN, CDR2 SYGVQD (reference sequence). Deletions cut 3 bases from V and 2 bases from J, with 15 bases between. The CDR3 extends over 16 amino acids. For the CDR3, the DNA is TGCGCCAGCAGTGAAGAAATATCTATAAACACAGATACGCAGTATTTT. This codes for CASSEEISINTDTQYF.

This sequence joins TRBV27 and TRBJ2-2; D may be TRBD1 (6 bases). In germline, CDR1 is MNHEY, CDR2 SMNVEV (reference sequence). Trimming cost V 3 bases and J 4 bases, with 18 bases left between them. The CDR3 length is 17 residues. CDR3 bases: TGTGCCAGCAGTTTGGCTAGCAGCTTAGGGGGCACCGGGGAGCTGTTTTTT. Translating it yields CASSLASSLGGTGELFF.

The chain combines TRBV5-1 with TRBJ2-7, with 8 positions matching TRBD1. The V gene end was trimmed by 4 bases and the J gene end by 4 bases; junction bases not matched to a gene: 13. This CDR3 has 16 amino acids. Germline assignment: CDR1 SGHRS and CDR2 YFSETQ. The CDR3 loop is CASSPRVGQALYEQYF. Here the CDR3 DNA reads TGCGCCAGCAGCCCCAGGGTGGGACAGGCTCTGTACGAGCAGTACTTC.